This TCR beta chain was recorded in a study of identical twins listed by TCRdb under 2016. In the study overall: The study deep-sequenced TCR alpha and beta repertoires from monozygotic twins, unrelated adults of various ages and cord blood to test whether fetal clonotypes persist. Replicate twin experiments were performed at different times using different library preparation protocols to rule out contamination. Summary of the overall study and its limitations: Zero-insertion analyses could be partly confounded by invariant T cells such as MAIT and iNKT, though diverse VJ usage argued against such confounding for most clonotypes. The excess sharing between twins in beta out-of-frame sequences was weaker because fewer shared sequences reduced the signal-to-noise ratio. Fewer insertions were carried by abundant cord blood beta clonotypes, a similar but weaker trend appeared in young adult naive repertoires, and no such trend appeared in memory repertoires. Compared with coincidental sharing between unrelated individuals, an excess of low generation-probability sequences was observed among out-of-frame TCR alpha sequences shared between twins. Recombination models systematically underestimated out-of-frame TCR alpha sharing in monozygotic twins but agreed with sharing between unrelated individuals. Because the same donors could not be followed over many years, the conclusions depended on cross-sectional statistical analysis.

Reading from cysteine to phenylalanine, the CDR3 counts 15 amino acids. Only CDR3 DNA is held: 45 bases, read in frame from base 1. V is clipped by 1 base and J by 6 bases, and the sequence between their germline boundaries is 18 bases long. As encoded in the germline V gene, CDR1 is SQVTM while CDR2 is ANQGSEA. This clonotype was detected a few times. What antigen it recognizes has not been identified. No base quality information exists; no much larger clone differs at one position. All donors were healthy Caucasians. Three pairs of female monozygotic twins, all aged about 18 to 30 years, made up the twin cohort. Peripheral blood mononuclear cells were used as the source from which RNA for TCR libraries was isolated. The method was 5' RACE. Sequenced using an Illumina HiSeq 2000. A universal primer binding site was introduced by template switching, and a unique molecular identifier was present in the final cDNA, enabling accurate counting of TCR cDNA molecules. Specific primers in the conserved constant-segment region were used to synthesize first-strand cDNA for TCR alpha and beta chains. Each cDNA library was double barcoded, with a SMART-Mk sample barcode plus Illumina barcodes, to control for contamination. Two successive PCR steps introduced TruSeq adapter sequences along with Illumina sample barcodes. The Illumina HiSeq platform was used with custom primers to sequence TCR alpha and beta cDNA libraries. Under the source paper's analysis protocol: Raw reads were processed with MiGEC to extract unique molecular identifiers, and MiXCR was used to determine CDR3 positions. Recombination models were inferred per individual with the repgenHMM and IGoR tools using an EM algorithm. The tcR package in R was used for shared clonotype analysis, with sharing normalized by the product of cloneset sizes. To study raw recombination without the effects of thymic and clonal selection, out-of-frame nonproductive sequences were analyzed. The public reads were quality trimmed at Q25 with fastp and then assembled into clones with MiXCR by TCRdb, keeping productive beta chains. Records with the same CDR3 protein are collapsed into one entry carrying the most frequent genes and DNA. None of the V and J calls come from the authors' own analysis; TCRdb made them. The sample table lists 690,000 or so distinct CDR3 sequences, over 8.5% of them with a count of one. The biggest ten clones account for around 0.98% of the sample.

This sample was also put to use in a study of yellow fever vaccine responses in identical twins. The second source states: According to the authors, the vaccine-induced T cell response in identical twins seemed to be partly convergent and partly specific to each individual. Focusing on identical twins, the study followed the T cell clones that responded to the vaccine, and did so with precision.

The specimen was PBMCs. The TCR comes from a woman aged 18-30 years in good health. The chain couples TRBV29-1 to TRBJ1-2, and the D gene may be TRBD1, 5 bases matching. The sequenced DNA is TGCAGCGTTGAAGTCGTGGCGCAGGGTGTGGATGGCTACACCTTC. It encodes CSVEVVAQGVDGYTF.